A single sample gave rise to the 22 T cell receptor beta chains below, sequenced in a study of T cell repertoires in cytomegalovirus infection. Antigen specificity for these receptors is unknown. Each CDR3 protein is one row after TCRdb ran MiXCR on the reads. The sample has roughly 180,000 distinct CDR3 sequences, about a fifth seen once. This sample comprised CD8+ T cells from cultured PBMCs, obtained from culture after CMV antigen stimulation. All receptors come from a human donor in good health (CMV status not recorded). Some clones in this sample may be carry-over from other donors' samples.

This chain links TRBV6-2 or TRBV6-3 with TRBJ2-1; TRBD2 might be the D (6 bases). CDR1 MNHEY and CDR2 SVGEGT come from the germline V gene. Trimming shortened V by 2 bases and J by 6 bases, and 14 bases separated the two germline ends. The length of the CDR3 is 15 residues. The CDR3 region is CASSYTFGGLNEQFF. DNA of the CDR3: TGTGCCAGCAGTTACACATTCGGAGGGCTCAATGAGCAGTTCTTC.

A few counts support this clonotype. The CDR3 spells CSGVGGQTYEQYF. The CDR3 region has the DNA TGCAGCGGCGTGGGGGGACAAACCTACGAGCAGTACTTC. The chain combines TRBV29-1 with TRBJ2-7, with D perhaps TRBD1 or TRBD2 (6 bases each). The V end lost 7 bases, the J end lost 2 bases, and 15 bases lay between the germline ends. Germline lookup yields CDR1 SQVTM and CDR2 ANQGSEA. This CDR3 has 13 residues.

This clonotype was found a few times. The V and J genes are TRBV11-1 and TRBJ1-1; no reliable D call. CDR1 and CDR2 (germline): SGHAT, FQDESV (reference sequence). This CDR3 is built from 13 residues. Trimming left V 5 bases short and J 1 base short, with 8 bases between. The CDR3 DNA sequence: TGTGCCAGCAGCAACCGCAGGAACACTGAAGCTTTCTTT. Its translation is CASSNRRNTEAFF.

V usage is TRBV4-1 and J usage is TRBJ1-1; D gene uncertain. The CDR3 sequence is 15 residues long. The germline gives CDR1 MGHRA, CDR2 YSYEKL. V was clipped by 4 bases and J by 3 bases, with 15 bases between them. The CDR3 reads CASSRERVDHTEAFF. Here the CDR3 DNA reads TGCGCCAGCAGCCGAGAGAGGGTCGACCACACTGAAGCTTTCTTT.

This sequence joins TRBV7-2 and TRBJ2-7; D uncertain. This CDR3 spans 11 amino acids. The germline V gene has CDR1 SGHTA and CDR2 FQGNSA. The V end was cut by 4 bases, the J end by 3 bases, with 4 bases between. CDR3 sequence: CASSSYYEQYF. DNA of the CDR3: TGTGCCAGCAGCTCCTACTACGAGCAGTACTTC.

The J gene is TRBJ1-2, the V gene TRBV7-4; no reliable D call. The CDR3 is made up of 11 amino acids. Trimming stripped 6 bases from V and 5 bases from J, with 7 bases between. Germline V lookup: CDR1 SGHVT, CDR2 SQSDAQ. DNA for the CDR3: TGTGCCAGCAGTCATAGTTATGGCTACACCTTC. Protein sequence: CASSHSYGYTF.

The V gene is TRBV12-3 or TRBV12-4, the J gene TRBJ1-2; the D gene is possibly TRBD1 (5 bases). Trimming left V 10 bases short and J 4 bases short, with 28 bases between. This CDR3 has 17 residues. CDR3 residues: CAISFRDDRPRPYGYTF. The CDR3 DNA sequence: TGTGCCATTTCCTTCCGGGACGACCGACCGAGGCCCTATGGCTACACCTTC.

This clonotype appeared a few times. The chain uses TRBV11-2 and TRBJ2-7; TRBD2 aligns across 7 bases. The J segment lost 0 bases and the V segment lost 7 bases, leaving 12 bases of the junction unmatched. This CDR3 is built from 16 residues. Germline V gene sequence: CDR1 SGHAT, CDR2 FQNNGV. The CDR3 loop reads CASTPGNGGFSYEQYF. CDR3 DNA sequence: TGTGCCAGCACCCCGGGTAACGGGGGGTTCTCCTACGAGCAGTACTTC.

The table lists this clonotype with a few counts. CDR3 sequence: CASSVSLGEVTDTQYF. CDR3 sequence (DNA): TGTGCCAGCAGCGTTTCGTTAGGGGAAGTCACAGATACGCAGTATTTT. The chain joins TRBV9 to TRBJ2-3; possibly TRBD1 for D (5 bases). Germline CDR1 and CDR2: SGDLS and YYNGEE. The CDR3 loop spans 16 amino acids. Deletions cut 2 bases from V and 2 bases from J, with 15 bases between.

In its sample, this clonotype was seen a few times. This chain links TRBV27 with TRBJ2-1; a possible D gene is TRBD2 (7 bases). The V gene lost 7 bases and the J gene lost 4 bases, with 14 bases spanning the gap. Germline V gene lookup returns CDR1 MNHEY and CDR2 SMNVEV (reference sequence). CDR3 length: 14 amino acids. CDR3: CASTVGGLYNEQFF. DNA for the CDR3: TGTGCCAGCACCGTCGGGGGGCTGTACAATGAGCAGTTCTTC.

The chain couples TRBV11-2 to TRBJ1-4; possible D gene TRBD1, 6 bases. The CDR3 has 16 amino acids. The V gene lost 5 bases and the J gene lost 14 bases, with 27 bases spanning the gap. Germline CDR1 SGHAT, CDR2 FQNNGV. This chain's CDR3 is CASSNKDGGYEKGLFF. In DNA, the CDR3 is TGTGCCAGCAGCAACAAAGACGGGGGCTATGAAAAAGGGCTGTTTTTT.

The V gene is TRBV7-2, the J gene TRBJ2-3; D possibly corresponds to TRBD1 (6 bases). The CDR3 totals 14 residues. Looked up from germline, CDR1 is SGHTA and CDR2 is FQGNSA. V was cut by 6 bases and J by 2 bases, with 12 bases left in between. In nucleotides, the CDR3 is TGTGCCAGCAGTTCGCAGGGACACACAGATACGCAGTATTTT. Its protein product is CASSSQGHTDTQYF.

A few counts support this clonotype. The CDR3 loop is CSVRDRMYEQYF. The DNA of the CDR3 is TGCAGCGTCCGGGACAGGATGTACGAGCAGTACTTC. The V and J genes are TRBV29-1 and TRBJ2-7; 8 bases align to TRBD1. Germline V gene sequence: CDR1 SQVTM, CDR2 ANQGSEA. This CDR3 is 12 amino acids long. The ends lost 6 bases at V and 4 bases at J; junction bases unmatched: 5.

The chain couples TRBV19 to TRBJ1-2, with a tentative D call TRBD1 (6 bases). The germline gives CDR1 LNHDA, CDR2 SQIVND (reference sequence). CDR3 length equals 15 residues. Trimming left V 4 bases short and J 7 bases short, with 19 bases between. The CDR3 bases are TGTGCCAGTAGTACCCGACGACAGGACGCTGGTGGCTACACCTTC. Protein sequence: CASSTRRQDAGGYTF.

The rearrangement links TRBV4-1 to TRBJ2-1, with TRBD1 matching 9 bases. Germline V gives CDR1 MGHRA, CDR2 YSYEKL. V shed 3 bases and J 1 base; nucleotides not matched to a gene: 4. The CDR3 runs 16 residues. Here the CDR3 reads CASSHPGTGSYNEQFF. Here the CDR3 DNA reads TGCGCCAGCAGCCACCCCGGGACAGGGTCCTACAATGAGCAGTTCTTC.

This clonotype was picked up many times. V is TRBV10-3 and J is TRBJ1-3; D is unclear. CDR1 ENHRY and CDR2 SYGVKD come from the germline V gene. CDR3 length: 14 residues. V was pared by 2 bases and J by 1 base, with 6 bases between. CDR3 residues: CAISELKSGNTIYF. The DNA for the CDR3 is TGTGCCATCAGTGAGCTAAAGTCTGGAAACACCATATATTTT.

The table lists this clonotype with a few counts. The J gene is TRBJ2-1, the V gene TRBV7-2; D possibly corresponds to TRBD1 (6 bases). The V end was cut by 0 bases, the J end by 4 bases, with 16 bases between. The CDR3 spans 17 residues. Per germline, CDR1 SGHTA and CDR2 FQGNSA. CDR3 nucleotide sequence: TGTGCCAGCAGCTTAGCGCAAGGTGGACAGCTGTACAATGAGCAGTTCTTC. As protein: CASSLAQGGQLYNEQFF.

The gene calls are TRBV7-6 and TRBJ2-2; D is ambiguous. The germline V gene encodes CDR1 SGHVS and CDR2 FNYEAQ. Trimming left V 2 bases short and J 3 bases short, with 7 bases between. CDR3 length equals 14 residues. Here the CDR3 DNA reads TGTGCCAGCAGCTTAAAGGGATACACCGGGGAGCTGTTTTTT. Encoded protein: CASSLKGYTGELFF.

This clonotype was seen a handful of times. The CDR3 DNA sequence: TGTGCCAGCAGTTACGGGTTGTTGAACACCGGGGAGCTGTTTTTT. Translated: CASSYGLLNTGELFF. The chain recombines TRBV6-2 or TRBV6-3 with TRBJ2-2, with unresolved D. The ends were cut back, 2 bases at V and 1 base at J, with 8 bases in the middle. The germline V gene encodes CDR1 MNHEY and CDR2 SVGEGT. CDR3 length equals 15 residues.

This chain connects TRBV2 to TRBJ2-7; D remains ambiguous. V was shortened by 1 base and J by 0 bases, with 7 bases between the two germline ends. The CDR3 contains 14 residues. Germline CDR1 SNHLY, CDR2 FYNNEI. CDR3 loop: CASSEGAVSYEQYF. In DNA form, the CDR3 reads TGTGCCAGCAGTGAAGGTGCAGTCTCCTACGAGCAGTACTTC.

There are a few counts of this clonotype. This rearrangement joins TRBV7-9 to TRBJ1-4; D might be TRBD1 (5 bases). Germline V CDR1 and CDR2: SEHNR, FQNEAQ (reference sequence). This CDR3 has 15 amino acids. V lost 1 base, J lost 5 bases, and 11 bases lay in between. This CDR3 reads CASSLVRGYNEKLFF. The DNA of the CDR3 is TGTGCCAGCAGCTTAGTTCGGGGCTACAATGAAAAACTGTTTTTT.

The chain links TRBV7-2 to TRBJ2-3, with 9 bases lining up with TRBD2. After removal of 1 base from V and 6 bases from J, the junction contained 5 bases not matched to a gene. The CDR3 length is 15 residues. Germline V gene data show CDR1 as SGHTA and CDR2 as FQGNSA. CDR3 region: CASSLGRGGPDTQYF. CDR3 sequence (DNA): TGTGCCAGCAGCTTAGGGCGGGGGGGCCCGGATACGCAGTATTTT.